This T cell receptor beta chain was sequenced in a study of regulatory T cells in long-lasting Graves disease. Study-wide context: Those with persistent Graves' disease had received antithyroid drugs for over 5 years with positive TSH receptor antibodies. General observations from the study: Persistent disease was characterized by preferential usage of TRBV28, TRBJ1-2 and TRBJ2-5. Accuracy may have been reduced by the small sample size. Persistent Graves' cases showed lower TCR diversity than newly diagnosed cases.

Time point defined: persistent/refractory GD, antithyroid drugs over 5 years with positive TRAb. The TCR library was prepared using RNA isolated from PBMCs. CDR1 and CDR2 (germline): SGDLS, YYNGEE. The CDR3 contains 14 residues. Trimming left V 2 bases short and J 9 bases short, with 15 bases between. For TCR beta, libraries came from iRepertoire HTBI primers and Arm-PCR of CDR3 regions. A single record per CDR3 protein comes from TCRdb applying MiXCR to the multiplex PCR reads. The table includes 600,000 to 800,000 distinct CDR3 sequences, approximately 29% detected once. Points on this clonotype: Its antigen is unidentified.

Sequencing was performed on peripheral blood mononuclear cells (PBMCs), taken when the disease was refractory, from a patient treated with antithyroid drugs. This receptor was obtained from a female donor with Graves disease. The chain carries TRBV9 and TRBJ2-1; D is possibly TRBD1 (6 bases). The CDR3: CASSVGTNSGEQFF. The CDR3 DNA sequence: TGTGCCAGCAGCGTCGGGACAAATTCGGGTGAGCAGTTCTTC.